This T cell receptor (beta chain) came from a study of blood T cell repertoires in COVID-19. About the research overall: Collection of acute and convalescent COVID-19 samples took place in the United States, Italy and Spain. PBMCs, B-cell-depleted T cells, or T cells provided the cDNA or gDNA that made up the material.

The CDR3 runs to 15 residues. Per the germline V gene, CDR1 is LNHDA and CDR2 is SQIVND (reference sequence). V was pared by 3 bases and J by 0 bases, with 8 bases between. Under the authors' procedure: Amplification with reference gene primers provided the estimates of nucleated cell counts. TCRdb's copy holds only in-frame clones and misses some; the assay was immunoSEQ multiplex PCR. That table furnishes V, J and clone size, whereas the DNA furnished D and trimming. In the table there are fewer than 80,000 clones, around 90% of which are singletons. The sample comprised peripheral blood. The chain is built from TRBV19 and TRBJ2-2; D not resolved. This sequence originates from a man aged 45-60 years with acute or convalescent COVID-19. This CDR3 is CASSIRGTNTGELFF. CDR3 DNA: TGTGCCAGTAGTATCCGCGGCACGAACACCGGGGAGCTGTTTTTT.